Detailed here is one T cell receptor beta chain. Antigen specificity is unknown. Trimming shortened V by 2 bases and J by 3 bases, and 13 bases separated the two germline ends. The CDR3 loop spans 15 amino acids. From germline, CDR1 is MNHEY and CDR2 SVGAGI. The entry originates in a study of T cell responses to AZD1222 COVID-19 vaccine. Study background: Some second doses came at about 4 weeks and others at about 12 weeks; these were pooled.

The table came from immunoSEQ multiplex PCR; TCRdb's copy has only in-frame clones and leaves some out. The sample carries 95,000 to 150,000 clones, 80% to 90% recorded once. Points from the study as a whole: Clonal diversity was possibly underestimated, and white British individuals and females predominated among donors.

The J gene is TRBJ1-1, the V gene TRBV6-5; D gene ambiguous. This clonotype originated in an adult in good health. Sequencing used peripheral blood, obtained on day 0 of AZD1222 vaccination. CDR3 in DNA: TGTGCCAGCAGTTACGACGGGGATCGGTACACTGAAGCTTTCTTT. This sequence encodes CASSYDGDRYTEAFF.